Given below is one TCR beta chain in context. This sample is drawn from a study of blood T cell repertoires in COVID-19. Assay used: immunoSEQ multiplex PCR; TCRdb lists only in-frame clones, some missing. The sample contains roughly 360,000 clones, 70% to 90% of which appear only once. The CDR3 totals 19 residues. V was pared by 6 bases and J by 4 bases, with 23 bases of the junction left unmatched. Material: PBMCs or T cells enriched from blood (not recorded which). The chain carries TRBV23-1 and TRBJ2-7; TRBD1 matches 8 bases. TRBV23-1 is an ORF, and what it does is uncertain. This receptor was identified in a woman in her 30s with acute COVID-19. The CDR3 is CASRCGTGRRLQSNYEQYF. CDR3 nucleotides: TGCGCCAGCAGATGTGGGACAGGACGACGTTTACAATCGAATTACGAGCAGTACTTC.